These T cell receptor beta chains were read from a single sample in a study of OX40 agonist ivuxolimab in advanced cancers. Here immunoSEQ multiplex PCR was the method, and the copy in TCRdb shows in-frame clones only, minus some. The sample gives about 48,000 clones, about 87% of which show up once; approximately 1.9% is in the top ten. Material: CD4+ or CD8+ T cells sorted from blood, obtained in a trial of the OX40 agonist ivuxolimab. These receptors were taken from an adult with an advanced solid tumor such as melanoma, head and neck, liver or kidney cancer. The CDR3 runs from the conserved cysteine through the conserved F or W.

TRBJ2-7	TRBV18	CASSPGQLYEQYF
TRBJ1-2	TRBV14	CASSPTVYGYTF
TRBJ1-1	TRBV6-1	CASSGDRGFSTEAFF
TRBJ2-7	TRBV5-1	CASSSRRGSYEQHF
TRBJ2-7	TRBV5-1	CASSLEGVSSYEQYF
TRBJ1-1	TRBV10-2	CASSYPNRDKAFF
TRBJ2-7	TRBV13	CASSLRASTYEQYF
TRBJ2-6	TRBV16	CASSSSTGSTSGANVLTF
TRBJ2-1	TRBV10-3	CAISESGGALYNEQFF
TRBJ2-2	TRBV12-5	CASGLVVVVTGGENTGELFF
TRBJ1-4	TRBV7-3	CASSSTKDRVGEKLFF
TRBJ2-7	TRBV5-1	CASSFIIQGLSAYEQYF
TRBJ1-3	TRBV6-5	CASSYRDLSGNTIYF
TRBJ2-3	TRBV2	CASKERTSGGDTQYF
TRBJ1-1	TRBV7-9	CASSTRSQGDTEAFF
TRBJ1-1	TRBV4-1	CASSQASMGIASAEAFF
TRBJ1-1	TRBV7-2	CASSVTREAEAFF
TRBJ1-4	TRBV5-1	CASSRQGLNEKLFF
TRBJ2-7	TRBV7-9	CASSARDYEQYF
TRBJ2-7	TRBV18	CASSAASGGAESYEQYF
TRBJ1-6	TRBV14	CASSLDGNSPLHF